This TCR beta chain was sequenced in a study of blood T cell repertoires in COVID-19. About the research overall: The study drew acute and convalescent COVID-19 samples from the United States, Italy and Spain. T cells, B-cell-depleted T cells, or PBMCs provided the cDNA or gDNA that served as material.

Repertoires were generated with immunoSEQ multiplex PCR, while TCRdb's copy carries only in-frame clones and drops some. This repertoire shows over 120,000 clones, under 90% found once; its top ten account for approximately 3.5%. This CDR3 has 13 residues. With V trimmed by 1 base and J by 5 bases, 3 bases remained unmatched. Germline-derived CDR1 and CDR2 are SGHRS and YFSETQ. Sequenced: peripheral blood. This clonotype originated in a man aged 70 or older who had recovered from COVID-19. This rearrangement joins TRBV5-1 to TRBJ2-7; TRBD2 aligns across 7 bases. The CDR3 spells CASSLWEGNEQYF. CDR3 DNA: TGCGCCAGCAGCTTGTGGGAGGGCAACGAGCAGTACTTC.